Listed here are 28 T cell receptor beta chains from one sample, sequenced in a study of blood T cell repertoires in COVID-19 (dated by TCRdb to about 2020). Libraries came from the immunoSEQ multiplex PCR assay. TCRdb holds this immuneACCESS table with in-frame rearrangements only. Some clones are missing; in checked studies, unresolved V genes explain under half, and the rest has no known cause. This sample holds 200,000 to 250,000 clones; 86% were observed only once. The ten largest clonotypes hold approximately 3.3% of the sample. Material for sequencing was PBMCs or T cells enriched from blood (not recorded which). These receptors were obtained from a woman aged 50 to 60 in a cohort exposed to, infected with or recovered from COVID-19 (not recorded which).

This chain joins TRBV30 and TRBJ1-1, with a tentative D call TRBD1 (6 bases). CDR1 and CDR2 (germline): GTSNPN, SVGIG (reference sequence). V was shortened by 5 bases and J by 1 base, with 14 bases between the two germline ends. CDR3 length: 14 amino acids. CDR3: CAWLAGRGNTEAFF. The CDR3 nucleotides are TGTGCCTGGCTGGCGGGCAGGGGGAACACTGAAGCTTTCTTT.

The rearrangement links TRBV7-9 to TRBJ2-1; possible D gene TRBD2, 6 bases. Germline CDR1 is SEHNR and CDR2 is FQNEAQ (reference sequence). V was clipped by 5 bases and J by 14 bases, with 19 bases between them. The CDR3 consists of 13 residues. The CDR3 nucleotides read TGTGCCAGCAGCCAAACTGGGGACTGGAATGAGTTCTTC. This gives the protein CASSQTGDWNEFF.

This chain links TRBV5-8 with TRBJ1-2; 7 positions agree with TRBD1. CDR3 length equals 14 residues. J gave up 2 bases and V 0 bases, and 1 base lay outside the gene matches. In germline, CDR1 is SGHTS, CDR2 YDEGEE. This CDR3 reads CASSLEGANYGYTF. CDR3 DNA: TGTGCCAGCAGCTTGGAGGGGGCGAACTATGGCTACACCTTC. Complete variable domain (other parts from reference TRBV5-8 and TRBJ1-2): EAGVTQSPTHLIKTRGQQATLRCSPISGHTSVYWYQQALGLGLQFLLWYDEGEERNRGNFPPRFSGRQFPNYSSELNVNALELEDSALYLCASSLEGANYGYTFGSGTRLTVV.

The chain couples TRBV7-9 to TRBJ2-1, with 9 nucleotides matching TRBD1. V dropped 6 bases and J dropped 4; count of bases not matched to a gene: 7. CDR1 and CDR2 from the germline V gene are SEHNR and FQNEAQ (reference sequence). The CDR3 is 15 residues long. The DNA for the CDR3 is TGTGCCAGCAGGGTGACAGGGGGACCTTACAATGAGCAGTTCTTC. Encoded protein: CASRVTGGPYNEQFF.

This clone was found once. The chain uses TRBV5-1 and TRBJ1-6, with D perhaps matching TRBD1 (5 bases). There are 16 residues in the CDR3. CDR1 and CDR2 from the germline V gene are SGHRS and YFSETQ. V gave up 4 bases and J gave up 8 bases, with 19 bases separating them. CDR3 protein: CASSLEGRSGDSPLHF. In DNA form, the CDR3 reads TGCGCCAGCAGCCTCGAGGGGAGGAGTGGAGATTCACCCCTCCACTTT. The whole variable domain, filled in from reference TRBV5-1 and TRBJ1-6, reads KAGVTQTPRYLIKTRGQQVTLSCSPISGHRSVSWYQQTPGQGLQFLFEYFSETQRNKGNFPGRFSGRQFSNSRSEMNVSTLELGDSALYLCASSLEGRSGDSPLHFGNGTRLTVT.

The chain links TRBV30 to TRBJ1-6, with a possible D match to TRBD1 (5 bases). The CDR3 has 13 amino acids. Per the germline V gene, CDR1 is GTSNPN and CDR2 is SVGIG (reference sequence). V dropped 7 bases and J dropped 7 bases, with 14 bases sitting between them. CDR3 nucleotide sequence: TGTGCCTCCGAAGGGGCCCCCAATTCACCCCTCCACTTT. Its translation is CASEGAPNSPLHF.

The V call is TRBV4-3, the J call TRBJ2-1; TRBD1 matches 7 bases. The CDR3 totals 16 residues. V shed 5 bases, J shed 0 bases, and the junction held 7 bases outside the gene matches. Germline lookup yields CDR1 LGHNA and CDR2 YSLEER. CDR3: CASSYRQGNSYNEQFF. The CDR3 DNA reads TGCGCCAGCAGCTACCGACAGGGCAACTCCTACAATGAGCAGTTCTTC.

The V and J genes are TRBV10-3 and TRBJ1-3; the D is unclear. The V gene's germline CDR1 is ENHRY and CDR2 SYGVKD. V lost 2 bases and J lost 2, with 13 bases in between. CDR3 length equals 16 residues. CDR3 DNA: TGTGCCATCAGTGAGGGGCGGGCCTACGCTGGAAACACCATATATTTT. Translated, it gives CAISEGRAYAGNTIYF.

J is TRBJ2-1 and V is TRBV2; a weak D match, TRBD2 (5 bases). V shed 7 bases and J shed 4 bases, with 17 bases lying between them. The CDR3 contains 15 residues. The V gene's germline CDR1 is SNHLY and CDR2 FYNNEI. Here the CDR3 reads CASTRETSKYNEQFF. The CDR3 nucleotides are TGTGCCAGCACGAGGGAGACAAGTAAATACAATGAGCAGTTCTTC.

This clone has a single count. CDR3 bases: TGCGCCAGCAGCCAAGCGGCGGCAGCGAACACTGAAGCTTTCTTT. Its translation: CASSQAAAANTEAFF. The rearrangement uses TRBV4-1 and TRBJ1-1; unclear D gene. V was shortened by 1 base and J by 1 base, with 10 bases between the two germline ends. This CDR3 region has 15 residues. Germline values: CDR1 MGHRA, CDR2 YSYEKL.

This sequence joins TRBV4-1 and TRBJ2-3, with 10 bases that match TRBD2. The CDR3 has 16 residues. Germline loops: CDR1 MGHRA, CDR2 YSYEKL. Trimming removed 1 base from V and 8 bases from J; junction bases left unmatched: 9. DNA of the CDR3: TGCGCCAGCAGCCAAGCCGTCGGGACTAGCGCGGGTACGCAGTATTTT. The encoded protein is CASSQAVGTSAGTQYF.

The chain employs TRBV10-3 and TRBJ1-2; no reliable D call. V was shortened by 6 bases and J by 1 base, with 12 bases between the two germline ends. The CDR3 totals 14 residues. Germline CDR1 is ENHRY and CDR2 is SYGVKD. The CDR3 coding sequence is TGTGCCATCAGGTCCTCCCTTAATAACTATGGCTACACCTTC. This gives the protein CAIRSSLNNYGYTF.

The chain has TRBV5-1 and TRBJ1-4, with 7 bases that match TRBD1. This CDR3 has 14 residues. J lost 0 bases, V lost 7 bases, and 3 bases had no gene match. Germline loops: CDR1 SGHRS, CDR2 YFSETQ. The CDR3 sequence: CASRGQATNEKLFF. CDR3 nucleotides: TGCGCCAGCCGTGGACAGGCAACTAATGAAAAACTGTTTTTT. Complete variable domain (other parts from reference TRBV5-1 and TRBJ1-4): KAGVTQTPRYLIKTRGQQVTLSCSPISGHRSVSWYQQTPGQGLQFLFEYFSETQRNKGNFPGRFSGRQFSNSRSEMNVSTLELGDSALYLCASRGQATNEKLFFGSGTQLSVL.

The count of this clone is one. The chain employs TRBV29-1 and TRBJ2-1; 7 bases are a match to TRBD1. CDR1 is SQVTM, CDR2 ANQGSEA, per germline. This CDR3 spans 12 amino acids. V trimming: 4 bases; J trimming: 4 bases; junction bases outside the gene matches: 1. The CDR3 DNA follows: TGCAGCGTTGTACAGGGGTACAATGAGCAGTTCTTC. Translating it yields CSVVQGYNEQFF.

The V call is TRBV6-5, the J call TRBJ2-7; D is perhaps TRBD2 (7 bases). CDR3 length equals 16 residues. Germline lookup yields CDR1 MNHEY and CDR2 SVGAGI. The ends were cut back, 0 bases at V and 2 bases at J, with 14 bases in the middle. In nucleotides, the CDR3 is TGTGCCAGCAGTTACTCTCCCGGGGGGCGTCCCTACGAGCAGTACTTC. Translated, it gives CASSYSPGGRPYEQYF.

This clone has a single count. The chain recombines TRBV12-3 or TRBV12-4 with TRBJ2-7, with D perhaps matching TRBD1 (6 bases). The length of the CDR3 is 13 residues. Trimming removed 7 bases at V and 0 bases at J, with 10 bases between. CDR3 loop: CASTRGGSYEQYF. The CDR3 bases are TGTGCCAGCACGCGAGGGGGCTCCTACGAGCAGTACTTC.

V gene TRBV5-1 combines with J gene TRBJ1-4, with a weak D call TRBD1 (6 bases). The CDR3 spans 14 residues. Germline assignment: CDR1 SGHRS and CDR2 YFSETQ. V lost 0 bases to trimming and J lost 4 bases, with 7 bases between them. This CDR3 reads CASSLGQDNEKLFF. The CDR3 nucleotides are TGCGCCAGCAGCTTGGGACAGGATAATGAAAAACTGTTTTTT.

The V and J genes are TRBV5-1 and TRBJ1-3, with D possibly matching TRBD1 (5 bases). CDR1 SGHRS and CDR2 YFSETQ come from the germline V gene. The V gene lost 4 bases and the J gene lost 4 bases, with 15 bases spanning the gap. CDR3 size: 15 residues. The CDR3 DNA reads TGCGCCAGCAGCAATGGTCAGGGATCAGGAAACACCATATATTTT. Protein: CASSNGQGSGNTIYF. Together with reference TRBV5-1 and TRBJ1-3, the CDR3 gives the full variable domain: KAGVTQTPRYLIKTRGQQVTLSCSPISGHRSVSWYQQTPGQGLQFLFEYFSETQRNKGNFPGRFSGRQFSNSRSEMNVSTLELGDSALYLCASSNGQGSGNTIYFGEGSWLTVV.

This clone was found once. The gene calls are TRBV6-2 or TRBV6-3 and TRBJ2-7; 9 nucleotides align to TRBD1. V dropped 5 bases and J dropped 5; count of bases not matched to a gene: 16. Germline V gene sequence: CDR1 MNHEY, CDR2 SVGEGT. The CDR3 sequence is 17 residues long. CDR3 sequence reads: CASSLTTDTWDRDEQYF. In DNA form, the CDR3 reads TGTGCCAGCAGTCTTACAACGGACACTTGGGACAGGGACGAGCAGTACTTC.

This chain links TRBV19 with TRBJ1-6, with TRBD1 matching over 8 bases. This CDR3 is 17 amino acids long. V dropped 6 bases and J dropped 5; count of bases not matched to a gene: 12. Germline V gene sequence: CDR1 LNHDA, CDR2 SQIVND (reference sequence). The CDR3 nucleotides are TGTGCCAGTAGGAGAGGGACAGGTGGTGCGGATAATTCACCCCTCCACTTT. Translated: CASRRGTGGADNSPLHF.

This clone was seen once. This chain links TRBV15 with TRBJ1-1; 9 bases align to TRBD1. The CDR3 is 14 amino acids. Germline CDR1 is LNHNV and CDR2 is YYDKDF (reference sequence). V was clipped by 3 bases and J by 4 bases; unmatched bases: 3. The CDR3 DNA follows: TGTGCCACCAGCAGCTACAGGGGGCTCACTGAAGCTTTCTTT. Translating it yields CATSSYRGLTEAFF.

J is TRBJ1-5 and V is TRBV28, with D unresolved. Germline CDR1 MDHEN, CDR2 SYDVKM. V dropped 11 bases and J dropped 6 bases, with 17 bases sitting between them. This CDR3 spans 13 amino acids. CDR3 in amino acids: CAAGTAFSQPQHF. The CDR3 nucleotides are TGTGCCGCCGGAACAGCTTTTAGTCAGCCCCAGCATTTT.

The chain combines TRBV13 with TRBJ2-3, with TRBD2 identical over 11 bases. With 2 bases clipped from V and 2 bases from J, the junction kept 6 bases outside the gene matches. The CDR3 is 17 amino acids. In germline, CDR1 is PRHDT, CDR2 FYEKMQ (reference sequence). The CDR3 is CASSLKASGGPTDTQYF. CDR3 sequence (DNA): TGTGCCAGCAGCTTAAAAGCTAGCGGGGGGCCCACAGATACGCAGTATTTT.

The V call is TRBV15, the J call TRBJ2-7; D may be TRBD1 (5 bases). The CDR3 runs 18 residues. The V end lost 3 bases, the J end lost 0 bases, and 21 bases lay between the germline ends. CDR1 LNHNV and CDR2 YYDKDF come from the germline V gene (reference sequence). CDR3 sequence: CATSRDTTQITFSYEQYF. CDR3 coding DNA: TGTGCCACCAGCAGGGACACGACTCAGATCACTTTCTCCTACGAGCAGTACTTC. Together with reference TRBV15 and TRBJ2-7, the CDR3 gives the full variable domain: DAMVIQNPRYQVTQFGKPVTLSCSQTLNHNVMYWYQQKSSQAPKLLFHYYDKDFNNEADTPDNFQSRRPNTSFCFLDIRSPGLGDTAMYLCATSRDTTQITFSYEQYFGPGTRLTVT.

The rearrangement links TRBV4-3 to TRBJ2-7; the match to TRBD1 covers 8 bases. CDR3 length equals 15 residues. V trimming: 4 bases; J trimming: 3 bases; junction bases outside the gene matches: 8. CDR1 is LGHNA, CDR2 YSLEER, per germline. The CDR3 nucleotides read TGCGCCAGCAGCCGAACAGGGGGAACTCTCTACGAGCAGTACTTC. It specifies CASSRTGGTLYEQYF.

This clone was detected a few times. The CDR3, as DNA: TGTGCCAGCAGCCCCGACAGGGGTTCACCCCTCCACTTT. Translation gives CASSPDRGSPLHF. The chain couples TRBV7-2 to TRBJ1-6; 8 bases line up with TRBD1. This CDR3 has 13 residues. The germline gives CDR1 SGHTA, CDR2 FQGNSA. Unmatched junction bases numbered 3, after V lost 5 bases and J lost 9 bases.

The V call is TRBV9, the J call TRBJ2-4; 9 bases align to TRBD2. The germline V gene has CDR1 SGDLS and CDR2 YYNGEE. Germline trimming cut 4 bases from V and 5 bases from J; bases unmatched to any gene: 10. This CDR3 is built from 16 residues. The CDR3, as DNA: TGTGCCAGCAGCCCACAGGCGCTAGCGGGGCAAAACATTCAGTACTTC. This codes for CASSPQALAGQNIQYF.

This clone showed up just a few times. V gene TRBV6-2 or TRBV6-3 combines with J gene TRBJ2-3; TRBD2 aligns across 7 bases. CDR3 length: 16 amino acids. CDR1 and CDR2 from the germline V gene are MNHEY and SVGEGT. The trim removed 5 bases at V and 2 bases at J, leaving 10 bases unmatched. CDR3 nucleotides: TGTGCCAGCAGTAAACTAGCGAACCCAACCACAGATACGCAGTATTTT. It codes for CASSKLANPTTDTQYF.